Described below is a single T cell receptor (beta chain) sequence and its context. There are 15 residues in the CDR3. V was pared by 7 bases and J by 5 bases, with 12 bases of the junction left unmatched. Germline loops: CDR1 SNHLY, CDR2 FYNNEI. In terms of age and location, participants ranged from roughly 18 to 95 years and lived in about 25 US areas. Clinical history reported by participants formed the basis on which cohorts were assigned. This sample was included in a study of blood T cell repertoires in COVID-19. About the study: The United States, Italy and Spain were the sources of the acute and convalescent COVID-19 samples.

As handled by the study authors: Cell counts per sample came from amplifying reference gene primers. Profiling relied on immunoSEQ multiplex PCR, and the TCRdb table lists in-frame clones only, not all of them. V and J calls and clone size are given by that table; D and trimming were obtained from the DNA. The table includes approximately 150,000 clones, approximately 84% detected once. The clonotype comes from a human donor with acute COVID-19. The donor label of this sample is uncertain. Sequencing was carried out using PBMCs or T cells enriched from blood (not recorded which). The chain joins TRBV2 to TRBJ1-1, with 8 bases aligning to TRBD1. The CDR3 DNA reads TGTGCCAGCACCCAACCCAGGGGGCGCGGTACTGAAGCTTTCTTT. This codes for CASTQPRGRGTEAFF.